A few counts support the clone carrying this TCR beta chain. No antigen is known for it. Drawing of peripheral blood yielded roughly 9.3 milliliters from each donor. Every sample yielded at least 6.5 million isolated PBMCs. This sample was taken from a study of blood T cells in healthy people across ages. Study findings and constraints: A roughly linear age-dependent decrease characterized TCR beta diversity per million T cells.

The V end was cut by 2 bases, the J end by 0 bases, with 9 bases between. This CDR3 region has 15 residues. The second PCR ran about 6 to 12 cycles with a sample-barcoded 5' primer and J-beta primers. The study obtained at least 2.5 million CDR3-containing paired-end reads from every sample. TCRdb passed the 5' RACE reads through MiXCR, listing each CDR3 protein once. This table has approximately 850,000 distinct CDR3 sequences, approximately 44% appearing once. What was sequenced was blood. This clonotype was obtained from a man between 60 and 70 years old in good health. The chain carries TRBV12-3 or TRBV12-4 and TRBJ2-3; a weak D match, TRBD1 (6 bases). CDR3 in DNA: TGTGCCAGCAGTTTATCCCAGGGGAGCACAGATACGCAGTATTTT. It encodes CASSLSQGSTDTQYF.